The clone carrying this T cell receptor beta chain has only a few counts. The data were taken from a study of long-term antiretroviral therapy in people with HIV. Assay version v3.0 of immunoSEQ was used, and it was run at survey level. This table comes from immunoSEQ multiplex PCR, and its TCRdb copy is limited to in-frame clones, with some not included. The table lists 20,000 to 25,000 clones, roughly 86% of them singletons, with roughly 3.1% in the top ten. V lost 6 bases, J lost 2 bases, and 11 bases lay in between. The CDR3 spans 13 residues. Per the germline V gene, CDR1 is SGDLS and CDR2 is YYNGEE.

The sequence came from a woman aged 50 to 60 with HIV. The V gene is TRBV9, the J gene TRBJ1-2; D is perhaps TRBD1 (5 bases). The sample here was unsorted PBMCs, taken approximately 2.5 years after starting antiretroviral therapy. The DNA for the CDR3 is TGTGCCAGCACCACATGGGACAACTATGGCTACACCTTC. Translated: CASTTWDNYGYTF.